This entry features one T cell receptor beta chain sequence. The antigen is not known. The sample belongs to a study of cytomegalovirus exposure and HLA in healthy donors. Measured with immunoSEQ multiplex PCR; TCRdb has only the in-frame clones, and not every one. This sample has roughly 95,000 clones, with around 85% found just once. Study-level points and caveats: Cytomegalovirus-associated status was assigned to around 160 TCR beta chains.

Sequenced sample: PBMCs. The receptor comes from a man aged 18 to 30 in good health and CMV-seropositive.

The CDR3 region is CASSLLAGGGYDEQFF. The CDR3, as DNA: TGTGCCAGCAGTTTACTAGCGGGAGGTGGTTACGATGAGCAGTTCTTC. The chain recombines TRBV27 with TRBJ2-1, with TRBD2 matching over 11 bases. CDR3 length: 16 residues. The germline V gene has CDR1 MNHEY and CDR2 SMNVEV (reference sequence). V dropped 2 bases and J dropped 8; count of bases not matched to a gene: 8.